This is a list of T cell receptor beta chains from one sample in a study of cytomegalovirus exposure and HLA in healthy donors. Sequencing used immunoSEQ multiplex PCR; TCRdb keeps in-frame clones, though not all of them. The table shows tens of thousands of clones, with roughly 90% occurring only once. Sequencing was done on a sample of PBMCs. The receptor set was obtained from a man aged 25 to 40 in good health and CMV-seronegative. CDR3s include the opening cysteine and the closing phenylalanine or tryptophan. The order of the fields is CDR3 protein, CDR3 DNA, V gene, J gene, D gene, clone size. The D gene is left open where the match is weak. A clone size is listed for some rows: how often the clone was seen (once, few, many), or a class if it is expanded.

CDR3 protein: CASSLARSNTEAFF
CDR3 DNA: TGTGCCAGCAGCTTAGCCCGGTCGAACACTGAAGCTTTCTTT
V gene: TRBV7-8
J gene: TRBJ1-1
D gene: NA
clone size: NA

CDR3 protein: CASSQEVRPTYEQYF
CDR3 DNA: TGCGCCAGCAGCCAAGAGGTCAGGCCCACCTACGAGCAGTACTTC
V gene: TRBV4-1
J gene: TRBJ2-7
D gene: NA
clone size: NA

CDR3 protein: CASSLVSLAGVGQETQYF
CDR3 DNA: TGTGCCAGCAGCCTCGTGAGTTTAGCGGGAGTGGGGCAAGAGACCCAGTACTTC
V gene: TRBV7-2
J gene: TRBJ2-5
D gene: TRBD2
clone size: NA

CDR3 protein: CASSPGGRETQYF
CDR3 DNA: TGTGCCAGCTCTCCAGGGGGCCGGGAGACCCAGTACTTC
V gene: TRBV18
J gene: TRBJ2-5
D gene: TRBD1
clone size: NA

CDR3 protein: CASSLGLAGVFSGANVLTF
CDR3 DNA: TGTGCCAGCAGCTTGGGACTAGCGGGGGTCTTCTCTGGGGCCAACGTCCTGACTTTC
V gene: TRBV5-4
J gene: TRBJ2-6
D gene: TRBD2
clone size: NA

CDR3 protein: CASRVEVTDTQYF
CDR3 DNA: TGTGCCAGCAGGGTGGAGGTCACAGATACGCAGTATTTT
V gene: TRBV7-9
J gene: TRBJ2-3
D gene: NA
clone size: NA

CDR3 protein: CSVVTGGRDQPQHF
CDR3 DNA: TGCAGCGTTGTGACAGGGGGCCGGGATCAGCCCCAGCATTTT
V gene: TRBV29-1
J gene: TRBJ1-5
D gene: TRBD1
clone size: NA

CDR3 protein: CASSLPTGGDTQYF
CDR3 DNA: TGTGCCAGCAGCTTACCGACAGGGGGAGATACGCAGTATTTT
V gene: TRBV7-9
J gene: TRBJ2-3
D gene: TRBD1
clone size: NA

CDR3 protein: CASSVAQGNEQFF
CDR3 DNA: TGTGCCAGCAGCGTAGCTCAGGGGAATGAGCAGTTCTTC
V gene: TRBV9
J gene: TRBJ2-1
D gene: NA
clone size: NA

CDR3 protein: CASSEGSGGGDEQYF
CDR3 DNA: TGTGCCAGCAGTGAAGGTAGCGGGGGCGGAGACGAGCAGTACTTC
V gene: TRBV6-1
J gene: TRBJ2-7
D gene: TRBD2
clone size: few

CDR3 protein: CASSVAGTGEEQFF
CDR3 DNA: TGTGCCAGCAGCGTAGCGGGGACAGGGGAGGAGCAGTTCTTC
V gene: TRBV9
J gene: TRBJ2-1
D gene: TRBD1
clone size: NA

CDR3 protein: CASSHGTVETQYF
CDR3 DNA: TGTGCCAGCAGCCATGGGACAGTTGAGACCCAGTACTTC
V gene: TRBV7-6
J gene: TRBJ2-5
D gene: TRBD1
clone size: NA

CDR3 protein: CASTNRRANTGELFF
CDR3 DNA: TGTGCCAGCACCAACCGGCGGGCGAACACCGGGGAGCTGTTTTTT
V gene: TRBV5-4
J gene: TRBJ2-2
D gene: NA
clone size: NA

CDR3 protein: CAWSLLVYRRDRGDYGYTF
CDR3 DNA: TGTGCCTGGAGTCTTTTAGTCTACCGGCGGGACAGGGGAGACTATGGCTACACCTTC
V gene: TRBV30
J gene: TRBJ1-2
D gene: TRBD1
clone size: NA

CDR3 protein: CASQGASGTYEQYF
CDR3 DNA: TGTGCCAGCCAAGGGGCTAGCGGGACCTACGAGCAGTACTTC
V gene: TRBV21-1
J gene: TRBJ2-7
D gene: NA
clone size: once

CDR3 protein: CASSHPSGKTYEQYF
CDR3 DNA: TGTGCCAGCAGCCATCCTAGCGGAAAGACCTACGAGCAGTACTTC
V gene: TRBV14
J gene: TRBJ2-7
D gene: TRBD2
clone size: once

CDR3 protein: CASSYKAGAYEQYF
CDR3 DNA: TGTGCCAGCAGCTATAAAGCGGGGGCCTACGAGCAGTACTTC
V gene: TRBV7-9
J gene: TRBJ2-7
D gene: TRBD2
clone size: NA

CDR3 protein: CASRETGRDTQYF
CDR3 DNA: TGTGCCAGCAGGGAAACAGGGAGAGATACGCAGTATTTT
V gene: TRBV7-9
J gene: TRBJ2-3
D gene: NA
clone size: once

CDR3 protein: CASSEAGQRNSPLHF
CDR3 DNA: TGCGCCAGCAGTGAGGCTGGACAGAGAAATTCACCCCTCCACTTT
V gene: TRBV10-1
J gene: TRBJ1-6
D gene: NA
clone size: NA

CDR3 protein: CASRDLPSSYEQYF
CDR3 DNA: TGTGCCAGCAGGGACTTACCGAGCTCCTACGAGCAGTACTTC
V gene: TRBV28
J gene: TRBJ2-7
D gene: NA
clone size: NA

CDR3 protein: CASSVAISGAAEFF
CDR3 DNA: TGTGCCAGCAGCGTAGCAATTAGCGGGGCAGCGGAGTTCTTC
V gene: TRBV9
J gene: TRBJ2-1
D gene: TRBD2
clone size: NA

CDR3 protein: CASSRTGTGSGYTF
CDR3 DNA: TGTGCCAGCAGTAGGACCGGGACAGGGAGCGGCTACACCTTC
V gene: TRBV6-5
J gene: TRBJ1-2
D gene: TRBD1
clone size: NA

CDR3 protein: CASSLRFRDRDNSPLHF
CDR3 DNA: TGTGCCAGCAGCTTGCGTTTCCGGGACAGGGACAATTCACCCCTCCACTTT
V gene: TRBV5-4
J gene: TRBJ1-6
D gene: TRBD1
clone size: once

CDR3 protein: CASSSLGTENEKLFF
CDR3 DNA: TGTGCCAGCAGCTCGTTAGGGACAGAGAATGAAAAACTGTTTTTT
V gene: TRBV11-2
J gene: TRBJ1-4
D gene: TRBD1
clone size: NA

CDR3 protein: CASSEDRWSTDTQYF
CDR3 DNA: TGTGCCAGTAGTGAGGACAGATGGAGCACAGATACGCAGTATTTT
V gene: TRBV19
J gene: TRBJ2-3
D gene: NA
clone size: NA

CDR3 protein: CASSRTGGSYNEQFF
CDR3 DNA: TGTGCCAGCAGCCGTACAGGGGGCTCCTACAATGAGCAGTTCTTC
V gene: TRBV11-2
J gene: TRBJ2-1
D gene: TRBD1
clone size: NA

CDR3 protein: CASSSGQDSSLGQQFF
CDR3 DNA: TGCGCCAGCAGCTCCGGACAGGATAGTTCCCTAGGCCAGCAGTTCTTC
V gene: TRBV5-1
J gene: TRBJ2-1
D gene: TRBD1
clone size: NA

CDR3 protein: CASSLTGYGYTF
CDR3 DNA: TGTGCCAGCAGCTTAACGGGGTATGGCTACACCTTC
V gene: TRBV11-2
J gene: TRBJ1-2
D gene: NA
clone size: NA

CDR3 protein: CASSLRGNGQGTSYNSPLHF
CDR3 DNA: TGTGCCAGCAGCTTAAGGGGGAACGGACAGGGGACCTCCTATAATTCACCCCTCCACTTT
V gene: TRBV7-8
J gene: TRBJ1-6
D gene: TRBD1
clone size: NA

CDR3 protein: CASSLLGPGDGYTF
CDR3 DNA: TGTGCCAGCAGTTTGCTGGGTCCAGGGGATGGCTACACCTTC
V gene: TRBV28
J gene: TRBJ1-2
D gene: NA
clone size: NA

CDR3 protein: CASSSPPDRQETQYF
CDR3 DNA: TGTGCCAGCAGTTCCCCCCCAGACAGACAAGAGACCCAGTACTTC
V gene: TRBV28
J gene: TRBJ2-5
D gene: NA
clone size: NA

CDR3 protein: CASSAMGAQRGYTF
CDR3 DNA: TGTGCCAGCAGTGCCATGGGCGCCCAGAGAGGCTACACCTTC
V gene: TRBV6-1
J gene: TRBJ1-2
D gene: NA
clone size: once

CDR3 protein: CATQRGGSYNEQFF
CDR3 DNA: TGTGCCACCCAAAGGGGGGGCAGCTACAATGAGCAGTTCTTC
V gene: TRBV5-5
J gene: TRBJ2-1
D gene: NA
clone size: NA

CDR3 protein: CASSLIAREETQYF
CDR3 DNA: TGTGCCAGCAGCTTAATAGCGAGGGAAGAGACCCAGTACTTC
V gene: TRBV7-2
J gene: TRBJ2-5
D gene: NA
clone size: NA

CDR3 protein: CATSRPGQGIYEQYF
CDR3 DNA: TGTGCCACCAGCAGGCCGGGACAGGGGATTTACGAGCAGTACTTC
V gene: TRBV15
J gene: TRBJ2-7
D gene: TRBD1
clone size: NA

CDR3 protein: CASSYAGGIGNTIYF
CDR3 DNA: TGTGCCAGCAGTTACGCAGGGGGCATTGGAAACACCATATATTTT
V gene: TRBV6-7
J gene: TRBJ1-3
D gene: TRBD1
clone size: NA

CDR3 protein: CASSPGTSGPPVYEQYF
CDR3 DNA: TGTGCCAGCAGCCCCGGGACTAGCGGGCCACCCGTCTACGAGCAGTACTTC
V gene: TRBV28
J gene: TRBJ2-7
D gene: TRBD2
clone size: NA

CDR3 protein: CASSFNRGLGQETQYF
CDR3 DNA: TGTGCCAGCAGCTTTAACAGGGGCTTAGGGCAAGAGACCCAGTACTTC
V gene: TRBV7-2
J gene: TRBJ2-5
D gene: TRBD1
clone size: NA

CDR3 protein: CASTRTSGSYNEQFF
CDR3 DNA: TGTGCCAGTACCCGGACTAGCGGCTCCTACAATGAGCAGTTCTTC
V gene: TRBV19
J gene: TRBJ2-1
D gene: TRBD2
clone size: NA

CDR3 protein: CASSSFSVVDNEQFF
CDR3 DNA: TGCGCCAGCAGTTCTTTTAGCGTGGTGGACAATGAGCAGTTCTTC
V gene: TRBV4-1
J gene: TRBJ2-1
D gene: NA
clone size: once

CDR3 protein: CASSLGQKQFF
CDR3 DNA: TGTGCCAGCAGCCTAGGACAGAAGCAGTTCTTC
V gene: TRBV14
J gene: TRBJ2-1
D gene: NA
clone size: once

CDR3 protein: CASTYGETGNNEQFF
CDR3 DNA: TGCGCCAGCACATACGGGGAAACCGGGAACAATGAGCAGTTCTTC
V gene: TRBV5-1
J gene: TRBJ2-1
D gene: NA
clone size: NA

CDR3 protein: CASSRDREATDTQYF
CDR3 DNA: TGTGCCAGCAGTCGCGACAGGGAGGCAACAGATACGCAGTATTTT
V gene: TRBV25-1
J gene: TRBJ2-3
D gene: NA
clone size: NA

CDR3 protein: CASSFLDPKTIPEQYF
CDR3 DNA: TGTGCCAGCAGCTTCCTCGACCCTAAGACTATACCCGAGCAGTACTTC
V gene: TRBV7-6
J gene: TRBJ2-7
D gene: NA
clone size: once

CDR3 protein: CASTILAGGPGELFF
CDR3 DNA: TGTGCCAGCACCATTCTAGCGGGAGGGCCCGGGGAGCTGTTTTTT
V gene: TRBV6-1
J gene: TRBJ2-2
D gene: TRBD2
clone size: NA

CDR3 protein: CASSARDRGTGELFF
CDR3 DNA: TGTGCCAGCAGCGCCCGGGACAGGGGCACCGGGGAGCTGTTTTTT
V gene: TRBV9
J gene: TRBJ2-2
D gene: TRBD1
clone size: once

CDR3 protein: CASSLVETDTQYF
CDR3 DNA: TGTGCCAGCAGCTTAGTCGAGACAGATACGCAGTATTTT
V gene: TRBV7-9
J gene: TRBJ2-3
D gene: NA
clone size: once

CDR3 protein: CASSLSTVHPPVYEQYF
CDR3 DNA: TGTGCCAGCAGTTTATCGACTGTACACCCACCTGTCTACGAGCAGTACTTC
V gene: TRBV27
J gene: TRBJ2-7
D gene: NA
clone size: NA

CDR3 protein: CSVGTGSGQPQHF
CDR3 DNA: TGCAGCGTTGGGACAGGCTCGGGTCAGCCCCAGCATTTT
V gene: TRBV29-1
J gene: TRBJ1-5
D gene: TRBD1
clone size: NA

CDR3 protein: CASSFGGGVADTQYF
CDR3 DNA: TGTGCCAGCAGCTTCGGGGGGGGTGTGGCAGATACGCAGTATTTT
V gene: TRBV5-4
J gene: TRBJ2-3
D gene: TRBD2
clone size: NA

CDR3 protein: CASSAGTSGSYEQYF
CDR3 DNA: TGTGCCAGCAGCGCCGGGACAAGTGGCTCCTACGAGCAGTACTTC
V gene: TRBV9
J gene: TRBJ2-7
D gene: NA
clone size: NA

CDR3 protein: CASSPGDRTYNEQFF
CDR3 DNA: TGTGCCAGCAGTCCCGGGGACAGGACCTACAATGAGCAGTTCTTC
V gene: TRBV6-4
J gene: TRBJ2-1
D gene: TRBD1
clone size: NA

CDR3 protein: CASSPSGRAYEQYF
CDR3 DNA: TGTGCCAGCAGCCCGAGCGGGAGGGCCTACGAGCAGTACTTC
V gene: TRBV28
J gene: TRBJ2-7
D gene: TRBD2
clone size: NA

CDR3 protein: CASSRAGGQGETQYF
CDR3 DNA: TGTGCCAGCAGCAGAGCGGGAGGGCAGGGAGAGACCCAGTACTTC
V gene: TRBV7-2
J gene: TRBJ2-5
D gene: TRBD2
clone size: once

CDR3 protein: CSSNRVNTEAFF
CDR3 DNA: TGCAGCTCAAACAGGGTGAACACTGAAGCTTTCTTT
V gene: TRBV29-1
J gene: TRBJ1-1
D gene: NA
clone size: NA

CDR3 protein: CASSTTSGTNTGELFF
CDR3 DNA: TGTGCCAGTAGTACAACTAGCGGAACGAACACCGGGGAGCTGTTTTTT
V gene: TRBV19
J gene: TRBJ2-2
D gene: TRBD2
clone size: NA

CDR3 protein: CSVGWSGSDYGYTF
CDR3 DNA: TGCAGCGTGGGTTGGTCAGGGTCGGACTATGGCTACACCTTC
V gene: TRBV29-1
J gene: TRBJ1-2
D gene: NA
clone size: NA

CDR3 protein: CASKFGTGAYEQYF
CDR3 DNA: TGCGCCAGCAAATTTGGGACAGGGGCCTACGAGCAGTACTTC
V gene: TRBV5-1
J gene: TRBJ2-7
D gene: TRBD1
clone size: NA

CDR3 protein: CASSRQGLMNTEAFF
CDR3 DNA: TGTGCCAGCAGCCGACAGGGGCTGATGAACACTGAAGCTTTCTTT
V gene: TRBV9
J gene: TRBJ1-1
D gene: TRBD1
clone size: NA